This T cell receptor (beta chain) was obtained from a study of early T cells in non-severe SARS-CoV-2 infection. Study-level background: RNA in bulk from unsorted whole blood was sequenced, and chains were unpaired.

The study, taken as a whole, reports: CD4 and private specificities were missed by VDJdb matching, which favored anti-spike CD8 responses.

This clonotype occurred many times. Its antigen remains unidentified. Unique molecular identifiers (one per individual cDNA molecule) were attached. Using its own MiXCR run on the 5' RACE reads, TCRdb lists one record per CDR3 protein. This table has 55,000 to 70,000 distinct CDR3 sequences, 11% appearing once. The TCR originated in an adult who was a healthcare worker with PCR-confirmed SARS-CoV-2 infection or an uninfected control (not recorded which). Sequencing was carried out using whole blood.

The CDR3 nucleotides are TGTGCCAGCAGTGAGGGGGATTGGTACGAGCAGTACTTC. Its protein product is CASSEGDWYEQYF. J is TRBJ2-7 and V is TRBV28; tentatively, D is TRBD1 (6 bases). CDR3 length: 13 amino acids. Germline lookup yields CDR1 MDHEN and CDR2 SYDVKM. Trimming took off 5 bases at V and 4 bases at J, with 12 bases between the two ends. Filled out from reference TRBV28 and TRBJ2-7, the complete variable domain reads DVKVTQSSRYLVKRTGEKVFLECVQDMDHENMFWYRQDPGLGLRLIYFSYDVKMKEKGDIPEGYSVSREKKERFSLILESASTNQTSMYLCASSEGDWYEQYFGPGTRLTVT.